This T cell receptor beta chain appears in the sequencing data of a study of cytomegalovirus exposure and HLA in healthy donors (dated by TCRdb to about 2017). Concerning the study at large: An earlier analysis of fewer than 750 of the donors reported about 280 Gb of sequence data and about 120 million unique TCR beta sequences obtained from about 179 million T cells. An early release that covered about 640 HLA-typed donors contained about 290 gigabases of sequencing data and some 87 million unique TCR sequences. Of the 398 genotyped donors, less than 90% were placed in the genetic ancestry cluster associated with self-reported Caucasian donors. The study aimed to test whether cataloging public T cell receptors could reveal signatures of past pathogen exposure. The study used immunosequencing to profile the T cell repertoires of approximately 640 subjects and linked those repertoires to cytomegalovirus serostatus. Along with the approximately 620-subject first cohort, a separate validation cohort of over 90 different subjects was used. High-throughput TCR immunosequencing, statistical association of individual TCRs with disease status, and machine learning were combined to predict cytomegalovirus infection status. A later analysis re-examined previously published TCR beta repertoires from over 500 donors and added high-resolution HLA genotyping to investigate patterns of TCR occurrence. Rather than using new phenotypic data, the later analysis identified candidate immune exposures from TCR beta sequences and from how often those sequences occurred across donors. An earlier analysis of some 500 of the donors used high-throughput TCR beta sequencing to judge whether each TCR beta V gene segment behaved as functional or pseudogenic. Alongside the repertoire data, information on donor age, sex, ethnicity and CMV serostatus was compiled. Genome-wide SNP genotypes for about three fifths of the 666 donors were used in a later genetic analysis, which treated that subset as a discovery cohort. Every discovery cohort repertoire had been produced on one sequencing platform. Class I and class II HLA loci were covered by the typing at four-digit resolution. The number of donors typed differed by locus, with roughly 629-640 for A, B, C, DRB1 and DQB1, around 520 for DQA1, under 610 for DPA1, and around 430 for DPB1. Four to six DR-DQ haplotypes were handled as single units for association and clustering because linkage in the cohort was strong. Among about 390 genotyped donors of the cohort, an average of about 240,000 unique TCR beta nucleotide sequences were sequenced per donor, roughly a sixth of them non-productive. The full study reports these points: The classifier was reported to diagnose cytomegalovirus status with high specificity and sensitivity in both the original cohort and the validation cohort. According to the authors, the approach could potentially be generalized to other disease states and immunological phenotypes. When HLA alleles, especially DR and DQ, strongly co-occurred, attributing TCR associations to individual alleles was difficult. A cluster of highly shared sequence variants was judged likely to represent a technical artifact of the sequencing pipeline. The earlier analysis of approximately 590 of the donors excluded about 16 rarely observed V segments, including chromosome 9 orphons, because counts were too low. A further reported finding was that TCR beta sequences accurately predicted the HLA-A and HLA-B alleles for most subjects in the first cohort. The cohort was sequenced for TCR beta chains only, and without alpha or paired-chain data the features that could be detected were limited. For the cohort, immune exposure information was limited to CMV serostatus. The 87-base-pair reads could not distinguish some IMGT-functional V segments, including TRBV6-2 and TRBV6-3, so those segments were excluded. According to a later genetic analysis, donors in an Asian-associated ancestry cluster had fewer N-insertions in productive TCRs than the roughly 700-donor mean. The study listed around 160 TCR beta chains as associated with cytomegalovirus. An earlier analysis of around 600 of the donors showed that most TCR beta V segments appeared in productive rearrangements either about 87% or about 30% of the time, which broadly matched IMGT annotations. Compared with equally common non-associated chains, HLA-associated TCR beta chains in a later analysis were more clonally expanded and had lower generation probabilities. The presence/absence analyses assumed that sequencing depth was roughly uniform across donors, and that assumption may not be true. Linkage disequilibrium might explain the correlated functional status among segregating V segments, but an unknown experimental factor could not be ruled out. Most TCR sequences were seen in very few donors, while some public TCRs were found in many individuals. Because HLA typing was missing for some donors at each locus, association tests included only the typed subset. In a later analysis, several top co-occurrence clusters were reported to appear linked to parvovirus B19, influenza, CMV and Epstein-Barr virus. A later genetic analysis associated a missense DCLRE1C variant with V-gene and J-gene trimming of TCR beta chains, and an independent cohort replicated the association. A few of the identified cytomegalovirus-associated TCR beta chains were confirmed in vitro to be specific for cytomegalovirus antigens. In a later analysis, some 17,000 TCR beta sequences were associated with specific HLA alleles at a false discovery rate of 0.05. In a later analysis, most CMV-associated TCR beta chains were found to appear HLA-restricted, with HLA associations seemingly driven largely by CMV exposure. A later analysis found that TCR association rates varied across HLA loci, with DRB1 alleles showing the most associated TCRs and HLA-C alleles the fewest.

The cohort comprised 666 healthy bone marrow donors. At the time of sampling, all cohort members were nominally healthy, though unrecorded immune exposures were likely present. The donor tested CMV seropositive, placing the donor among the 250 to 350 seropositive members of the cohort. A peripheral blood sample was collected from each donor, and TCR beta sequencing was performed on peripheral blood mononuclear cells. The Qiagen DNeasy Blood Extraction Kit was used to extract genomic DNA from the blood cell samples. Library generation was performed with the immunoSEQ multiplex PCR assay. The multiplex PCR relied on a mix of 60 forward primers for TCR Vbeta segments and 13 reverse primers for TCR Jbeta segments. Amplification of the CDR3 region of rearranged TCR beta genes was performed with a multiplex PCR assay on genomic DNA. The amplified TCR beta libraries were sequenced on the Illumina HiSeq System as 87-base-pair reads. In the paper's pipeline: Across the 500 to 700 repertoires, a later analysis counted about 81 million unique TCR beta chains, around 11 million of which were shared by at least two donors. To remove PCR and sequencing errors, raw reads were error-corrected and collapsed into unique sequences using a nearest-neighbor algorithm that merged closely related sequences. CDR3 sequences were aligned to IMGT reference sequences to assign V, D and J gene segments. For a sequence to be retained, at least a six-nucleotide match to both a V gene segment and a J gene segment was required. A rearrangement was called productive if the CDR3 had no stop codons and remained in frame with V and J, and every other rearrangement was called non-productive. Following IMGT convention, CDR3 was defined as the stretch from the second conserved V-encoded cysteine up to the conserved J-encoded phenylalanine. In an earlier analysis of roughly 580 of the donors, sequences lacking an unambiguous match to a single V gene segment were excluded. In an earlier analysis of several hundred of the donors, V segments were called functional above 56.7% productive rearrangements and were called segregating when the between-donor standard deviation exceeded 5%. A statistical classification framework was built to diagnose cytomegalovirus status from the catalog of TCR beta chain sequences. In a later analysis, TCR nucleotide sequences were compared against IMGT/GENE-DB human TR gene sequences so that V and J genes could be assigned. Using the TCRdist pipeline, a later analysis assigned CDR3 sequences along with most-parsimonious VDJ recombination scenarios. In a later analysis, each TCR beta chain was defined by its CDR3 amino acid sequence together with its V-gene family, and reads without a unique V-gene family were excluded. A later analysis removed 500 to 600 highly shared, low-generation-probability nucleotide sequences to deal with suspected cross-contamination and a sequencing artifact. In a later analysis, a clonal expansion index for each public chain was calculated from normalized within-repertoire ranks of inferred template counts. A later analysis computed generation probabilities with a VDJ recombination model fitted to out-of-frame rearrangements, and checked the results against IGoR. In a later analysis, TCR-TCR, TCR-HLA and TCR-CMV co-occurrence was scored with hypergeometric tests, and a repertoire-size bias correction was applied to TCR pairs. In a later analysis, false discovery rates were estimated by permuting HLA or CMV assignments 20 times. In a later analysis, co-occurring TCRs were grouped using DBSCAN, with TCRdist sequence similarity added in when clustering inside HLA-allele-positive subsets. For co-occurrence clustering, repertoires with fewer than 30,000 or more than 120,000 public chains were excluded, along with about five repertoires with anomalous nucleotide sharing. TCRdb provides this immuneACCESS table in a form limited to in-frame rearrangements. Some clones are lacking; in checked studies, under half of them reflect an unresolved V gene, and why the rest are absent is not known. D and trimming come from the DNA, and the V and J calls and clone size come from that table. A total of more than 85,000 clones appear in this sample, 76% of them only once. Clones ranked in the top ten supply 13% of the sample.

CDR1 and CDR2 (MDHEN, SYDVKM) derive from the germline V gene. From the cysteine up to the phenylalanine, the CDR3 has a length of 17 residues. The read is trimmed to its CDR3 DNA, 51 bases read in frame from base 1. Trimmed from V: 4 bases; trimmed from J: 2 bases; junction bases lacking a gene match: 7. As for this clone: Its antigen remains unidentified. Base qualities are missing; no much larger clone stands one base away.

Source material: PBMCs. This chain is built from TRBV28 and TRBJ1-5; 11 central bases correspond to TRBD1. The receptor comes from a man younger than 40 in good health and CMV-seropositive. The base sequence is TGTGCCAGCAGTTCGGGACAGGGGGTTATCGGCAATCAGCCCCAGCATTTT. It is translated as CASSSGQGVIGNQPQHF.